The source of this T cell receptor beta chain is a study of cytomegalovirus exposure and HLA in healthy donors. The PCR had 60 Vbeta and 13 Jbeta primers. Profiled with immunoSEQ multiplex PCR; TCRdb holds only in-frame clones, not every one. Of 180,000 or so clones in the sample, about 80% were seen once. Sampled while nominally healthy, donors likely had unrecorded immune exposures. Turning to this clone: What it binds is unknown.

The CDR3 spans 15 residues. Germline CDR1 is SGHRS and CDR2 is YFSETQ. Trimming removed 1 base from V and 2 bases from J; junction bases left unmatched: 4. Study outcomes and limitations: Across donors, presence/absence analyses took sequencing depth to be roughly uniform. Reports indicated that the classifier achieved high specificity and sensitivity in diagnosing cytomegalovirus status. In vitro experiments confirmed that a few CMV-associated chains were specific for CMV antigens.

The sequenced material came from PBMCs. This sequence joins TRBV5-1 and TRBJ2-5; 8 positions agree with TRBD2. This TCR was sampled from a middle-aged man in good health and CMV-seronegative. Here the CDR3 reads CASSLRPSGQETQYF. The CDR3 DNA is TGCGCCAGCAGCTTGAGGCCTAGCGGGCAAGAGACCCAGTACTTC.